This TCR beta chain emerged from a study of control samples from healthy donors and cancer patients. This table comes from immunoSEQ multiplex PCR, and its TCRdb copy is limited to in-frame clones, with some not included. The table includes some 74,000 clones, about 88% detected once. The germline V gene encodes CDR1 MGHRA and CDR2 YSYEKL. V was pared by 2 bases and J by 7 bases, with 6 bases of the junction left unmatched. The length of the CDR3 is 16 residues. Sequences were obtained from blood. The receptor was derived from a woman between 50 and 59 years old in good health. The chain has TRBV4-1 and TRBJ2-1; 12 bases map to TRBD2. This CDR3 reads CASSQQTSGGGNEQFF. CDR3 in DNA: TGCGCCAGCAGCCAACAGACTAGCGGGGGAGGTAATGAGCAGTTCTTC.